The 19 T cell receptor beta chains given below trace back to one sample, sequenced in a study of regulatory T cells in long-lasting Graves disease (dated by TCRdb to the early 2020s). The library was generated by multiplex PCR. Sequencing took place on an Illumina HiSeq 4000. CDR3 regions were amplified by Arm-PCR with iRepertoire HTBI primers to construct TCR beta libraries. The raw public data were reprocessed by TCRdb itself: fastp quality trimming at Q25, MiXCR clonotype calling, in-frame beta chains only. Each entry merges the rows of one CDR3 protein and shows their most common DNA and genes. The sample table lists about 660,000 distinct CDR3 sequences, around 30% of them with a count of one. The ten largest account for 35% to 55% of the sample. The time point tag for this specimen amounts to: persistent/refractory GD, antithyroid drugs over 5 years with positive TRAb. For both TCR sequencing and RNA sequencing, RNA was extracted from PBMCs using TRIzol.

This sample comprised peripheral blood mononuclear cells (PBMCs), obtained when the disease was refractory, from a patient treated with antithyroid drugs. The origin of the receptors is a female donor with Graves disease.

With respect to this clonotype: The conserved final phenylalanine or tryptophan is absent from the CDR3, which likely points to a read error. The chain recombines TRBV7-3 with TRBJ2-5, with no clear D. TRBJ2-7 explains the end of the DNA better; the J call may be wrong. The germline V gene has CDR1 SGHTA and CDR2 FQGTGA. This CDR3 has 11 amino acids. The CDR3 is CASVHHYEQYL. The CDR3 nucleotides are TGTGCCAGCGTACACCACTACGAGCAGTACCTC.

The chain uses TRBV15 and TRBJ1-4; D uncertain. Trimming took 6 bases from V and 4 from J, leaving 9 bases between them. In germline, CDR1 is LNHNV, CDR2 YYDKDF (reference sequence). The CDR3 extends over 13 amino acids. The CDR3 sequence: CATRGFGNEKLFF. The CDR3, as DNA: TGTGCCACCAGGGGGTTCGGTAATGAAAAACTGTTTTTT.

This clonotype has at least ten counts. The genes are TRBV12-3 or TRBV12-4 and TRBJ1-2; 8 nucleotides line up with TRBD1. Losses at the gene ends were 6 bases for V and 4 bases for J; bases not matched to a gene: 7. The CDR3 totals 14 residues. CDR3 sequence: CASSFQGAGYGYTF. As DNA, the CDR3 is TGTGCCAGCAGCTTTCAGGGGGCTGGCTATGGCTACACCTTC.

The CDR3, as DNA: TGCAGCGTCCTACACACTGAAGCTTTCTTT. This sequence encodes CSVLHTEAFF. V gene TRBV29-1 combines with J gene TRBJ1-1; D remains unclear. There are 10 residues in the CDR3. Germline V lookup: CDR1 SQVTM, CDR2 ANQGSEA. V was pared by 6 bases and J by 3 bases, with 5 bases between.

This clonotype appeared a few times. The chain has TRBV12-3 or TRBV12-4 and TRBJ1-5, with a tentative D call TRBD1 (5 bases). The CDR3 loop spans 15 amino acids. Trimming stripped 6 bases from V and 4 bases from J, with 16 bases between. The CDR3 sequence is CASSPGSGGNQPQHF. The CDR3 coding sequence is TGTGCCAGCAGCCCAGGGTCGGGTGGAAATCAGCCCCAGCATTTT.

The gene calls are TRBV12-5 and TRBJ2-7; D gene ambiguous. Germline loops: CDR1 LGHNT, CDR2 FRNRAP. V lost 1 base, J lost 4 bases, and 5 bases lay in between. The CDR3 length is 12 residues. CDR3 coding DNA: TGTGCTAGTGGTTTGGACGTGTACGAGCAGTACTTC. Translating it yields CASGLDVYEQYF.

The chain couples TRBV3-1 to TRBJ2-2; the match to TRBD2 covers 11 bases. This CDR3 has 19 amino acids. CDR1 is LGHDT and CDR2 is YNNKEL in the germline V gene (reference sequence). Trimming at V came to 0 bases and at J to 2 bases, leaving 8 bases not matched to a gene. CDR3 coding DNA: TGTGCCAGCAGCCAAGATCTTGTGGGACTAGCGGAAAACACCGGGGAGCTGTTTTTT. Amino acid sequence: CASSQDLVGLAENTGELFF.

The chain links TRBV12-3 or TRBV12-4 to TRBJ2-3; D remains unclear. The CDR3 spans 13 residues. V was pared by 4 bases and J by 8 bases, with 13 bases between. This CDR3 reads CASSSSAYGTQYF. As DNA, the CDR3 is TGTGCCAGCAGTTCGAGTGCCTATGGTACGCAGTATTTT.

The chain carries TRBV6-1 and TRBJ2-2; 7 positions agree with TRBD1. There are 14 residues in the CDR3. Germline V gene data show CDR1 as MNHNS and CDR2 as SASEGT. With V trimmed by 8 bases and J by 5 bases, 8 bases remained unmatched. The DNA for the CDR3 is TGTGCCAGCGATCGACAGGGTTGGACCGGGGAGCTGTTTTTT. This encodes CASDRQGWTGELFF.

This clonotype was found a few times. The rearrangement links TRBV20-1 to TRBJ1-2, with D possibly being TRBD1 (6 bases). The CDR3 runs 16 residues. V was pared by 0 bases and J by 6 bases, with 20 bases between. CDR1 and CDR2 (germline): DFQATT, SNEGSKA (reference sequence). CDR3 in DNA: TGCAGTGCTAGAGATGTCAGTCGGACAGCAGGAGATGGCTACACCTTC. This translates into CSARDVSRTAGDGYTF.

This clonotype has a handful of counts. The V and J genes are TRBV30 and TRBJ1-4; D is ambiguous. CDR3 length equals 14 residues. Germline lookup yields CDR1 GTSNPN and CDR2 SVGIG (reference sequence). V lost 1 base to trimming and J lost 4 bases, with 10 bases between them. The CDR3: CAWSGLLVNEKLFF. The DNA of the CDR3 is TGTGCCTGGAGTGGGCTCCTTGTTAATGAAAAACTGTTTTTT. The full variable domain, rest sourced from reference TRBV30 and TRBJ1-4, is SQTIHQWPATLVQPVGSPLSLECTVEGTSNPNLYWYRQAAGRGLQLLFYSVGIGQISSEVPQNLSASRPQDRQFILSSKKLLLSDSGFYLCAWSGLLVNEKLFFGSGTQLSVL.

This clonotype showed up many times. This chain connects TRBV6-5 to TRBJ2-7; TRBD1 agrees at 9 bases. Trimming removed 3 bases from V and 3 bases from J; junction bases left unmatched: 9. The length of the CDR3 is 16 residues. Germline V lookup: CDR1 MNHEY, CDR2 SVGAGI. The CDR3 spells CASSYSLPGQGYEQYF. The CDR3 DNA sequence: TGTGCCAGCAGTTATTCCCTACCGGGACAGGGCTACGAGCAGTACTTC.

The chain has TRBV20-1 and TRBJ2-1, with TRBD1 matching 10 bases. V lost 4 bases and J lost 6; bases outside the gene matches: 21. CDR1 and CDR2 (germline): DFQATT, SNEGSKA (reference sequence). This CDR3 comprises 19 residues. This CDR3 reads CSAKPTGGKRGNTRNEQFF. The CDR3 DNA reads TGCAGTGCTAAACCGACAGGGGGCAAAAGAGGTAATACCCGCAATGAGCAGTTCTTC.

The genes are TRBV10-3 and TRBJ1-1, with D possibly being TRBD1 (6 bases). Trimming removed 5 bases at V and 3 bases at J, with 13 bases between. This CDR3 is 14 amino acids long. CDR1 ENHRY and CDR2 SYGVKD come from the germline V gene. In DNA, the CDR3 is TGTGCCATCAGTCAACAGGGTCGAGACACTGAAGCTTTCTTT. Encoded protein: CAISQQGRDTEAFF.

CDR3 bases: TGTGCCAGCAGCCATTTTGGAAACACCATATATTTT. This translates into CASSHFGNTIYF. The gene calls are TRBV12-3 or TRBV12-4 and TRBJ1-3; D gene ambiguous. V was clipped by 6 bases and J by 3 bases, with 6 bases between them. This CDR3 region has 12 residues.

The sample holds many counts of this clonotype. The CDR3 DNA sequence: TGTGCCAGCAGTTTGACACACCGGGAGAAACTGTTTTTT. This translates into CASSLTHREKLFF. The chain has TRBV28 and TRBJ1-4; D gene unclear. The CDR3 totals 13 residues. V was clipped by 3 bases and J by 11 bases, with 13 bases between them. From germline, CDR1 is MDHEN and CDR2 SYDVKM.

This chain uses TRBV4-1 with TRBJ1-1; D is uncertain. Germline CDR1 is MGHRA and CDR2 is YSYEKL. The CDR3 loop spans 17 amino acids. Trimming removed 0 bases at V and 1 base at J, with 15 bases between. The CDR3 here is CASSQDRITTTNTEAFF. The CDR3 DNA reads TGCGCCAGCAGCCAAGATCGGATCACGACCACGAACACTGAAGCTTTCTTT.

There are a few counts of this clonotype. This chain connects TRBV10-3 to TRBJ2-5; TRBD1 agrees at 8 bases. With 11 bases clipped from V and 3 bases from J, the junction kept 11 bases outside the gene matches. The length of the CDR3 is 14 residues. The germline V gene encodes CDR1 ENHRY and CDR2 SYGVKD. DNA of the CDR3: TGTGCCTGCCGGCGGGCAGGGGGCGAAGAGACCCAGTACTTC. Its protein product is CACRRAGGEETQYF.

This clonotype was seen a few times. The chain joins TRBV3-1 to TRBJ1-1; 8 bases line up with TRBD1. The CDR3 sequence is 16 residues long. Trimming at V came to 5 bases and at J to 0 bases, leaving 8 bases not matched to a gene. The germline CDR1 and CDR2 sequences are LGHDT and YNNKEL (reference sequence). This chain's CDR3 is CASSFGQGRVNTEAFF. The CDR3 nucleotides are TGTGCCAGCAGCTTCGGACAGGGAAGAGTGAACACTGAAGCTTTCTTT.